Below, one T cell receptor (beta chain) is given with its context. As yet, its antigen is unknown. The data are from a study of radiation and T cells in renal cell carcinoma. Stated time point: blood 4 weeks post-SBRT, at nephrectomy. Documented treatment: 15 Gy SBRT to primary tumor, nephrectomy 4 weeks later. Nephrectomy followed 15 Gy stereotactic body radiation by 4 weeks. The data were produced by immunoSEQ multiplex PCR, yet TCRdb's version contains in-frame clones alone and is incomplete. In the table there are 120,000 to 150,000 clones, 75% to 90% of which are singletons. Germline lookup yields CDR1 MNHEY and CDR2 SMNVEV (reference sequence). There are 13 residues in the CDR3. V shed 0 bases and J 9 bases; nucleotides not matched to a gene: 1. General study points: In blood, top tumor clones expanded by 2 weeks, shrinking by 4.

The material sequenced was blood, taken from a patient whose treatment included radiotherapy and nephrectomy. The chain uses TRBV27 and TRBJ2-2; TRBD2 aligns across 7 bases. The source of this sequence is a woman aged 45-65 years with renal cell carcinoma. CDR3 loop: CASSLSREWELFF. DNA for the CDR3: TGTGCCAGCAGTTTATCGCGGGAGTGGGAGCTGTTTTTT.